This T cell receptor (beta chain) is from a study of Graves' ophthalmopathy and Graves' hyperthyroidism. The V and J ends lost 7 bases and 2 bases respectively, with 9 bases between them. Germline V CDR1 and CDR2: GTSNPN, SVGIG (reference sequence). The CDR3 totals 11 residues. Amplification from RNA transcripts yielded the TCR beta CDR3 regions. Following a first-round RT-PCR that used HTBI primers, a second-round multiplex PCR was carried out. TCRdb re-derived calls from the multiplex PCR reads in MiXCR, one entry per CDR3 protein. The sample lists 600,000 to 700,000 distinct CDR3 sequences; just over 40% were seen once.

The chain couples TRBV30 to TRBJ2-7, with a weak D call TRBD2 (5 bases). Material: peripheral blood. The TCR was taken from an adult man with Graves' ophthalmopathy. The CDR3 nucleotides are TGTGCCTTGAGCGGTACCTACGAGCAGTACTTC. Translating it yields CALSGTYEQYF.